One sample yielded the 25 T cell receptor beta chains listed below, sequenced in a study of blood T cell repertoires in COVID-19. Repertoires were generated with immunoSEQ multiplex PCR, while TCRdb's copy carries only in-frame clones and drops some. The top ten hold approximately 2.6% of the sample, which has some 26,000 clones, roughly 90% seen once. The sample comprised peripheral blood. Every receptor here comes from a human donor in a cohort sampled during active COVID-19.

The rearrangement uses TRBV6-5 and TRBJ2-7; D perhaps matches TRBD1 (5 bases). Trimming pared 6 bases from V and 1 base from J, leaving 10 bases between. Per germline, CDR1 MNHEY and CDR2 SVGAGI. This CDR3 region has 13 residues. The CDR3, as DNA: TGTGCCAGCAGCCCACAGGAATCCTACGAGCAGTACTTC. It is translated as CASSPQESYEQYF.

The J gene is TRBJ2-3, the V gene TRBV3-1 (or the pseudogene TRBV3-2); D is uncertain. The CDR3 consists of 16 residues. Between the trimmed V and J ends, which lost 4 bases and 0 bases, there was a span of 14 bases. Germline V gives CDR1 LGHDT, CDR2 YNNKEL (reference sequence). CDR3 residues: CASSPITTLSTDTQYF. The CDR3 DNA is TGTGCCAGCAGCCCCATAACCACTCTAAGCACAGATACGCAGTATTTT.

The chain's CDR3 is CASTAGLLLNQPQHF. In nucleotides, the CDR3 is TGTGCCAGTACGGCAGGCCTCTTATTAAATCAGCCCCAGCATTTT. V gene TRBV19 combines with J gene TRBJ1-5; no firm D call. The CDR3 spans 15 residues. CDR1 and CDR2 (germline): LNHDA, SQIVND (reference sequence). The V end lost 7 bases, the J end lost 4 bases, and 17 bases lay between the germline ends.

J is TRBJ1-5 and V is TRBV6-5; tentative D call: TRBD1 (5 bases). This CDR3 comprises 15 residues. Between the trimmed V and J ends, which lost 10 bases and 4 bases, there was a span of 20 bases. In germline, CDR1 is MNHEY, CDR2 SVGAGI. The CDR3 sequence: CAIAGLSAYNQPQHF. As DNA, the CDR3 is TGTGCCATTGCGGGGCTCTCAGCCTATAATCAGCCCCAGCATTTT.

Comment on this clone: Other DNA variants within this sample encode the same CDR3. The genes are TRBV7-6 and TRBJ1-2; tentative D call: TRBD1 (6 bases). V lost 6 bases and J 6 bases, leaving 11 bases between the germline ends. Germline V CDR1 and CDR2: SGHVS, FNYEAQ. The CDR3 has 12 amino acids. CDR3 sequence (DNA): TGTGCCAGCAGTTCAGGGGTAGATGGCTACACCTTC. Translated: CASSSGVDGYTF.

The chain recombines TRBV9 with TRBJ1-2; D unresolved. The V end lost 4 bases, the J end lost 6 bases, and 19 bases lay between the germline ends. CDR3 length: 15 amino acids. Germline CDR1 SGDLS, CDR2 YYNGEE. Here the CDR3 reads CASSSLGGGENGYTF. CDR3 DNA: TGTGCCAGCAGCTCCCTGGGAGGTGGGGAGAATGGCTACACCTTC.

The J gene is TRBJ2-4, the V gene TRBV9, with D unresolved. The CDR3 loop spans 12 amino acids. Germline CDR1 and CDR2: SGDLS and YYNGEE. V was shortened by 3 bases and J by 4 bases, with 5 bases between the two germline ends. In DNA, the CDR3 is TGTGCCAGCAGCGGAACAAAAAACATTCAGTACTTC. Residues: CASSGTKNIQYF.

This chain links TRBV5-4 with TRBJ2-7, with 14 bases fitting TRBD2. The CDR3 loop spans 15 amino acids. The V gene's germline CDR1 is SGHNT and CDR2 YYREEE (reference sequence). V lost 5 bases and J lost 5; bases outside the gene matches: 6. The CDR3 sequence: CASSLTSGGAHEQYF. CDR3 sequence (DNA): TGTGCCAGCAGTTTGACTAGCGGGGGGGCCCACGAGCAGTACTTC. The full variable domain, rest sourced from reference TRBV5-4 and TRBJ2-7, is ETGVTQSPTHLIKTRGQQVTLRCSSQSGHNTVSWYQQALGQGPQFIFQYYREEENGRGNFPPRFSGLQFPNYSSELNVNALELDDSALYLCASSLTSGGAHEQYFGPGTRLTVT.

CDR3 sequence: CASSPGQGPYNEQFF. In DNA, the CDR3 is TGTGCCAGCAGTCCTGGACAGGGTCCCTACAATGAGCAGTTCTTC. The genes are TRBV9 and TRBJ2-1; TRBD1 matches at 8 bases. This CDR3 spans 15 amino acids. The V gene end was trimmed by 5 bases and the J gene end by 2 bases; junction bases not matched to a gene: 6. Germline-derived CDR1 and CDR2 are SGDLS and YYNGEE.

Comment on this clone: At one end, the junction sequence differs from germline, possibly due to a read error. The chain employs TRBV2 and TRBJ2-7; D is perhaps TRBD1 (5 bases). CDR1 and CDR2 (germline): SNHLY, FYNNEI. This CDR3 contains 13 residues. The CDR3 DNA reads TGTGCCAGCAGTGAAAGGGGTGTCCAGGGCATTAACTTC. It encodes CASSERGVQGINF.

The chain links TRBV15 to TRBJ1-1, with a weak D call TRBD1 (6 bases). The CDR3 length is 13 residues. CDR1 LNHNV and CDR2 YYDKDF come from the germline V gene (reference sequence). The V and J ends lost 8 bases and 10 bases respectively, with 20 bases between them. The CDR3 sequence is CATQLRGASGAFF. CDR3 DNA: TGTGCCACCCAACTCCGGGGGGCATCGGGAGCTTTCTTT.

The gene calls are TRBV4-2 and TRBJ2-3, with a tentative D call TRBD2 (7 bases). CDR1 is LGHNA and CDR2 is YNFKEQ in the germline V gene. The CDR3 spans 15 residues. The germline V and J ends were trimmed by 0 bases and 5 bases, with 12 bases remaining between them. This CDR3 reads CASSQEVGGQDTQYF. In DNA form, the CDR3 reads TGTGCCAGCAGCCAAGAAGTGGGGGGGCAAGATACGCAGTATTTT.

This clone showed up just once. The rearrangement links TRBV9 to TRBJ1-4, with TRBD1 identical over 10 bases. Trimming at V came to 3 bases and at J to 6 bases, leaving 5 bases not matched to a gene. Germline V gives CDR1 SGDLS, CDR2 YYNGEE. The CDR3 has 15 amino acids. CDR3 DNA sequence: TGTGCCAGCAGCGGGTCCGGGACAGGGGATGAAAAACTGTTTTTT. Amino acids: CASSGSGTGDEKLFF.

The genes are TRBV29-1 and TRBJ2-2; TRBD2 is a possible D gene (5 bases). Trimming shortened V by 5 bases and J by 1 base, and 17 bases separated the two germline ends. CDR1 and CDR2 from the germline V gene are SQVTM and ANQGSEA. The CDR3 has 16 residues. Written as DNA, the CDR3 is TGCAGCGTTTGGGCCGGCAGCGGTGGGAACACCGGGGAGCTGTTTTTT. The encoded protein is CSVWAGSGGNTGELFF.

The chain joins TRBV7-3 to TRBJ2-3, with D possibly matching TRBD2 (5 bases). The CDR3 spans 16 residues. Deletions cut 1 base from V and 0 bases from J, with 11 bases between. The germline V gene encodes CDR1 SGHTA and CDR2 FQGTGA. The CDR3 sequence is CASSLMTGSSTDTQYF. Here the CDR3 DNA reads TGTGCCAGCAGCTTAATGACGGGATCTAGCACAGATACGCAGTATTTT.

This chain joins TRBV7-9 and TRBJ1-2, with no clear D. Germline V gene data show CDR1 as SEHNR and CDR2 as FQNEAQ (reference sequence). The CDR3 totals 12 residues. V lost 5 bases to trimming and J lost 1 base, with 5 bases between them. The CDR3 coding sequence is TGTGCCAGCAGCGAGTATAACTATGGCTACACCTTC. Its protein product is CASSEYNYGYTF.

J is TRBJ2-1 and V is TRBV3-1 (or the pseudogene TRBV3-2); D is ambiguous. The CDR3 is made up of 13 amino acids. The ends were cut back, 3 bases at V and 7 bases at J, with 10 bases in the middle. Germline CDR1 and CDR2: LGHDT and YNNKEL (reference sequence). CDR3 nucleotides: TGTGCCAGCAGCCAGCTCTGGCCTAATGAGCAGTTCTTC. Protein: CASSQLWPNEQFF.

The chain uses TRBV11-2 and TRBJ2-7; 8 nucleotides agree with TRBD1. Trimming at V came to 2 bases and at J to 6 bases, leaving 15 bases not matched to a gene. Germline-derived CDR1 and CDR2 are SGHAT and FQNNGV. This CDR3 comprises 17 residues. CDR3 nucleotides: TGTGCCAGCAGCTTATGGGGGTTTAGGACAGGGAAGCTCGAGCAGTACTTC. Encoded protein: CASSLWGFRTGKLEQYF.

CDR3 residues: CASSTWTSGSRTDTQYF. CDR3 bases: TGTGCCAGTAGTACCTGGACTAGCGGGTCTCGCACAGATACGCAGTATTTT. The chain recombines TRBV19 with TRBJ2-3; 11 bases agree with TRBD2. V dropped 4 bases and J dropped 1; count of bases not matched to a gene: 7. The CDR3 contains 17 residues. CDR1 LNHDA and CDR2 SQIVND come from the germline V gene (reference sequence).

The chain is built from TRBV18 and TRBJ1-3; no clear D gene. V was cut by 5 bases and J by 0 bases, with 11 bases left in between. The germline gives CDR1 KGHSH, CDR2 LQKENI. The CDR3 spans 15 residues. CDR3 amino acids: CASSTGVDSGNTIYF. Written as DNA, the CDR3 is TGTGCCAGCTCAACGGGAGTAGACTCTGGAAACACCATATATTTT.

Only one count was recorded for this clone. The chain has TRBV19 and TRBJ1-2; 7 bases are shared with TRBD1. CDR1 is LNHDA and CDR2 is SQIVND in the germline V gene (reference sequence). The CDR3 is 15 residues long. The trim removed 6 bases at V and 0 bases at J, leaving 7 bases unmatched. CDR3 protein: CASSRWGTANYGYTF. The CDR3 nucleotides read TGTGCCAGTAGCCGTTGGGGGACAGCTAACTATGGCTACACCTTC.

The V and J genes are TRBV6-6 and TRBJ1-1; D possibly corresponds to TRBD1 (6 bases). This CDR3 comprises 14 residues. Germline values: CDR1 MNHNY, CDR2 SVGAGI (reference sequence). V was shortened by 7 bases and J by 1 base, with 13 bases between the two germline ends. As DNA, the CDR3 is TGTGCCAGCAATTATAGGACAGCGAACACTGAAGCTTTCTTT. Its protein is CASNYRTANTEAFF.

A single count supports this clone. The chain recombines TRBV6-5 with TRBJ1-2; D is unclear. The CDR3 contains 15 residues. Trimming took 0 bases from V and 3 from J, leaving 11 bases between them. CDR1 and CDR2 from the germline V gene are MNHEY and SVGAGI. CDR3 residues: CASSYSRKAHYGYTF. CDR3 sequence (DNA): TGTGCCAGCAGTTACTCGAGGAAAGCACACTATGGCTACACCTTC.

The V call is TRBV7-2, the J call TRBJ2-1, with D perhaps TRBD1 (6 bases). V lost 4 bases to trimming and J lost 3 bases, with 13 bases between them. CDR3 length: 15 amino acids. In germline, CDR1 is SGHTA, CDR2 FQGNSA. The CDR3 nucleotides read TGTGCCAGCAGCTCACAACAGGGTAACTACAATGAGCAGTTCTTC. Protein: CASSSQQGNYNEQFF.

This clone was found a few times. This chain connects TRBV21-1 to TRBJ1-2; the DNA was not used to check the table's D call, TRBD1. TRBV21-1 is classified as a pseudogene. The CDR3 sequence is 16 residues long. CDR3 amino acids: CASSKGDAGGLYGYTF. The CDR3 nucleotides are TGTGCCAGCAGCAAAGGAGATGCAGGGGGCTTATATGGCTACACCTTC.